One sample yielded the 3 T cell receptor beta chains listed below, sequenced in a study of blood T cell repertoires in COVID-19. Sequencing was performed with immunoSEQ multiplex PCR; in TCRdb, only in-frame clones are kept and a portion is missing. The sample has 360,000 or so clones, roughly 89% seen once. Material for sequencing was peripheral blood. The receptors were gathered from a man aged 18 to 35 with active or convalescent COVID-19.

The V call is TRBV6-5, the J call TRBJ2-7, with D perhaps TRBD1 (5 bases). The CDR3 loop spans 12 amino acids. From germline, CDR1 is MNHEY and CDR2 SVGAGI. The V end was cut by 9 bases, the J end by 3 bases, with 12 bases between. The CDR3 loop reads CASTGGHYEQYF. The CDR3 DNA sequence: TGTGCCAGTACAGGTGGACACTACGAGCAGTACTTC.

The chain is built from TRBV6-2 or TRBV6-3 and TRBJ2-5; TRBD1 agrees at 10 bases. The CDR3 has 15 residues. CDR1 is MNHEY, CDR2 SVGEGT, per germline. Unmatched junction bases numbered 5, after V lost 2 bases and J lost 5 bases. For the CDR3, the DNA is TGTGCCAGCAGTTACGGAGGGACAGGGGAGGAGACCCAGTACTTC. Its translation is CASSYGGTGEETQYF.

This chain uses TRBV21-1 with TRBJ2-5; TRBD1, the table's D call, was not compared with the DNA. TRBV21-1 is termed a pseudogene. The CDR3 totals 14 residues. The CDR3 DNA sequence: TGTGCCAGCAGCAAAGCGACAGAACAAGAGACCCAGTACTTC. Its protein is CASSKATEQETQYF.